These T cell receptor beta chains were read from a single sample in a study of blood T cell repertoires in COVID-19. Using immunoSEQ multiplex PCR, the repertoire was profiled, and TCRdb retains in-frame clones only, with some absent. The sample has 75,000 to 100,000 clones, approximately 87% seen once. Sequenced material: peripheral blood. The receptors come from a human donor in a cohort sampled during active COVID-19. The CDR3 runs from the conserved cysteine through the conserved F or W. A D gene is named only where the DNA matches it firmly. Size is omitted from some rows. Given values are once, few, many or a class for expanded clones.

j_gene | abundance | d_gene | v_gene | CDR3nt | CDR3aa
TRBJ2-5 | . | TRBD1 | TRBV24-1 | TGTGCCACCAGTGATGGGCAGGGGGACCTCGGGGAGACCCAGTACTTC | CATSDGQGDLGETQYF
TRBJ2-5 | . | . | TRBV6-2/TRBV6-3 | TGTGCCAGCAGTTACTCGACGGGAGTTGGGTGGACCCAGTACTTC | CASSYSTGVGWTQYF
TRBJ1-4 | . | . | TRBV4-2 | TGTGCCAGCAGCCCAGATTCTCCGGTCGCAACTAATGAAAAACTGTTTTTT | CASSPDSPVATNEKLFF
TRBJ2-5 | . | TRBD2 | TRBV4-2 | TGTGCCAGCAGCCAACACTCGACTAGCGAGGGAGAGACCCAGTACTTC | CASSQHSTSEGETQYF
TRBJ2-5 | . | . | TRBV7-9 | TGTGCCAGCAGCTTATTTCTCCTCGGGGAGACCCAGTACTTC | CASSLFLLGETQYF
TRBJ2-5 | . | TRBD2 | TRBV20-1 | TGCAGTGCACTAGCGAGGGAGACCCAGTACTTC | CSALARETQYF
TRBJ2-3 | . | TRBD2 | TRBV11-2 | TGTGCCAGCAGCTCGTCCATCGGGAGGGGCACAGATACGCAGTATTTT | CASSSSIGRGTDTQYF
TRBJ1-5 | few | TRBD1 | TRBV5-1 | TGCGCCAGCAGCAGGGGGACAGGGGAGGATCAGCCCCAGCATTTT | CASSRGTGEDQPQHF
TRBJ1-2 | . | . | TRBV12-3/TRBV12-4 | TGTGCCAGCAGACGCGGGGTCCTCGGGGGCTACACCTTC | CASRRGVLGGYTF
TRBJ1-2 | . | TRBD1 | TRBV7-3 | TGTGCCAGCAGACAACCGGGACAGGGGGCTGGTGGCTACACCTTC | CASRQPGQGAGGYTF
TRBJ1-2 | . | . | TRBV20-1 | TGCAGTGCTAGTAGATCCCCTAGGTTGCTCTATGGCTACACCTTC | CSASRSPRLLYGYTF
TRBJ2-1 | . | . | TRBV18 | TGTGCCAGCTCCCCTGGGGGGAGTAAAATGAATGAGCAGTTCTTC | CASSPGGSKMNEQFF
TRBJ1-6 | . | TRBD1 | TRBV5-6 | TGTGCCAGCAGCTCCACAGACAGGGGGTTGGGCTCACCCCTCCACTTT | CASSSTDRGLGSPLHF
TRBJ2-5 | . | . | TRBV9 | TGTGCCAGCAGCGTTGGTGGGGGGGCCGGTGAGACCCAGTACTTC | CASSVGGGAGETQYF
TRBJ2-6 | . | TRBD1 | TRBV10-3 | TGTGCCATCAGTTATCCGGGACAGGGAGGACTATCTGGGGCCAACGTCCTGACTTTC | CAISYPGQGGLSGANVLTF
TRBJ2-7 | once | . | TRBV7-6 | TGTGCCAGCAGCTTAGTGGAAACGGGGTGGAGCTCCTACGAGCAGTACTTC | CASSLVETGWSSYEQYF
TRBJ1-5 | . | . | TRBV24-1 | TGTGCCACCAGTGACAGCGATAATCAACCCCAGCATTTT | CATSDSDNQPQHF
TRBJ2-3 | . | TRBD2 | TRBV19 | TGTGCCAGTAGTATAGGCCCTAGCGGGAGGTTTACAGATACGCAGTATTTT | CASSIGPSGRFTDTQYF
TRBJ1-2 | . | TRBD1 | TRBV4-1 | TGCGCCAGCAGCCACGTGGGGACAGGGGAAATCTATGGCTACACCTTC | CASSHVGTGEIYGYTF
TRBJ2-7 | . | TRBD1 | TRBV6-5 | TGTGCCAGTTCCGGGACAGGGTCCTACGAGCAGTACTTC | CASSGTGSYEQYF
TRBJ1-6 | few | TRBD1 | TRBV27 | TGTGCCAGCAGTTTTGGACAGGCCGCTACAAATTCACCCCTCCACTTT | CASSFGQAATNSPLHF
TRBJ1-4 | once | TRBD1 | TRBV5-1 | TGCGCCAGCGCCCTCTTCGGAACAGGGGCTAATGAAAAACTGTTTTTT | CASALFGTGANEKLFF